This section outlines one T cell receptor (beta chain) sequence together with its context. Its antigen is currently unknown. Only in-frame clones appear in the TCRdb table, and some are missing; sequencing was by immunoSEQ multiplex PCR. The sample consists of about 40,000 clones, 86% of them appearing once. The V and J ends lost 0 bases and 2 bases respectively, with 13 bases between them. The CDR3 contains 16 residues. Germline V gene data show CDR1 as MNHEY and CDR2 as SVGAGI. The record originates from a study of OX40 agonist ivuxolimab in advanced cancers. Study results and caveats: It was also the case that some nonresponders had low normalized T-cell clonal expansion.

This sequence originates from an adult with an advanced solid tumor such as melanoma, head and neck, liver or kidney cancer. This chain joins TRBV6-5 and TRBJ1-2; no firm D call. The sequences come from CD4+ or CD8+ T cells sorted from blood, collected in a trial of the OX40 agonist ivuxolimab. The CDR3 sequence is CASSYSYGERNYGYTF. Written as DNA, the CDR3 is TGTGCCAGCAGTTACTCTTACGGGGAACGCAACTATGGCTACACCTTC.